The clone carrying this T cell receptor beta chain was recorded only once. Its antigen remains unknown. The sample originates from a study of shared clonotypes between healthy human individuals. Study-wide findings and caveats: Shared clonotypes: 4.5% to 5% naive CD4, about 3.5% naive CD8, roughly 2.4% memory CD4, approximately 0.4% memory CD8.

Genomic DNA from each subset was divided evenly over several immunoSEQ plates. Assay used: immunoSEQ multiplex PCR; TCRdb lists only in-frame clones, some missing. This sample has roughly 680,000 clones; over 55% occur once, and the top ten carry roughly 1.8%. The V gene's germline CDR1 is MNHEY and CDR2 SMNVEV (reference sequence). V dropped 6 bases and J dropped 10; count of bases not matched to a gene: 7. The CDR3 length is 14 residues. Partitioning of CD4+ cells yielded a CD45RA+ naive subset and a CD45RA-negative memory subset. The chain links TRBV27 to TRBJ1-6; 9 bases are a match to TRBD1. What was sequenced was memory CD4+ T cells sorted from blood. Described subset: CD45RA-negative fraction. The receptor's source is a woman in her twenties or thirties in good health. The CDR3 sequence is CASRRDREDSPLHF. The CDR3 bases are TGTGCCAGCAGGAGGGACAGGGAGGACTCACCCCTCCACTTT.